These T cell receptor beta chains were read from a single sample in a study of vaccination effects on CD4 cells after COVID-19. Measured with immunoSEQ multiplex PCR; TCRdb has only the in-frame clones, and not every one. This sample carries roughly 63,000 clones, about 79% of them seen once, and the ten largest clones take roughly 3.5%. Antigens of these TCRs are unknown. This material consisted of CD4+ T cells from PBMCs cultured with HCoV-OC43 spike peptides, taken before COVID-19 vaccination. These receptors came from a human donor who received a COVID-19 vaccine. The CDR3 runs from the conserved cysteine through the conserved F or W. D genes are given only for firm matches. Clone sizes are given selectively: once, few, many, or a class where the clone is expanded.

j_call cdr3_length v_call d_call clone_size cdr3_aa cdr3_nt
TRBJ1-2 18 TRBV29-1 TRBD1 few CSVAFLDRSIPTNYGYTF TGCAGCGTTGCTTTCTTGGACAGGAGCATCCCTACTAACTATGGCTACACCTTC
TRBJ1-3 15 TRBV5-5 - - CASSYQTGPGNTIYF TGTGCCAGCAGCTATCAGACGGGACCTGGAAACACCATATATTTT
TRBJ2-1 15 TRBV5-1 TRBD2 - CASSLGGGSYNEQFF TGCGCCAGCAGCTTAGGCGGGGGGTCGTACAATGAGCAGTTCTTC
TRBJ2-1 17 TRBV19 TRBD2 - CASRTPYGLAGAYEQFF TGTGCCAGTAGGACCCCGTACGGACTAGCGGGGGCTTATGAGCAGTTCTTC
TRBJ1-6 15 TRBV2 - medium-sized CASSILGEGNSPLHF TGTGCCAGCAGTATCCTCGGGGAAGGTAATTCACCCCTCCACTTT
TRBJ1-5 16 TRBV19 - - CASSIVGGRAQQPQHF TGTGCCAGTAGTATAGTGGGCGGCAGGGCCCAGCAGCCCCAGCATTTT
TRBJ1-1 14 TRBV6-6 TRBD1 - CASSYGTGGTEAFF TGTGCCAGCAGTTATGGGACAGGCGGGACTGAAGCTTTCTTT
TRBJ1-1 15 TRBV9 - few CASSVASRMNTEAFF TGTGCCAGCAGCGTAGCTTCGAGGATGAACACTGAAGCTTTCTTT
TRBJ1-1 13 TRBV5-1 TRBD1 - CASRPQGAGEAFF TGCGCCAGTAGACCACAGGGGGCCGGTGAAGCTTTCTTT
TRBJ2-5 14 TRBV10-3 - - CAISGAGDGETQYF TGTGCCATCAGTGGGGCAGGGGACGGAGAGACCCAGTACTTC
TRBJ1-1 14 TRBV3-1/TRBV3-2 TRBD1 - CASSRGQANTEAFF TGTGCCAGCAGCCGGGGACAGGCGAACACTGAAGCTTTCTTT
TRBJ1-2 12 TRBV7-2 - - CASSLVGLGYTF TGTGCCAGCAGCTTAGTGGGGCTCGGCTACACCTTC
TRBJ2-1 16 TRBV18 TRBD2 once CASSPPMGGGRNEQFF TGTGCCAGCTCACCACCGATGGGAGGCGGGAGGAATGAGCAGTTCTTC
TRBJ1-2 12 TRBV2 - - CASSARDYGYTF TGTGCCAGCAGTGCGAGGGACTATGGCTACACCTTC
TRBJ1-1 15 TRBV5-4 TRBD1 few CASSSSDRANTEAFF TGTGCCAGCAGCTCAAGCGACAGGGCGAACACTGAAGCTTTCTTT
TRBJ1-6 14 TRBV9 - - CASSLGTGNSPLHF TGTGCCAGCAGCCTGGGGACCGGGAATTCACCCCTCCACTTT
TRBJ2-3 18 TRBV5-1 - - CASSLGHTGSLSTDTQYF TGCGCCAGCAGCTTGGGGCACACCGGGTCCCTCAGCACAGATACGCAGTATTTT
TRBJ2-3 15 TRBV6-4 - - CASRKVGGAADTQYF TGTGCCAGCAGAAAGGTAGGGGGGGCCGCGGATACGCAGTATTTT
TRBJ2-3 15 TRBV19 - - CASSIGTGTGDTQYF TGTGCCAGTAGTATAGGAACCGGGACGGGAGATACGCAGTATTTT
TRBJ1-2 14 TRBV7-2 - - CASSPKGQNYGYTF TGTGCCAGCAGCCCCAAAGGACAGAACTATGGCTACACCTTC
TRBJ2-5 13 TRBV5-5 - - CASRPGTGSDQYF TGTGCCAGCAGGCCGGGGACGGGAAGTGACCAGTACTTC
TRBJ2-5 13 TRBV7-9 - few CASSPGALETQYF TGTGCCAGCAGCCCGGGGGCTCTGGAGACCCAGTACTTC
TRBJ1-1 15 TRBV4-3 - - CASSQDYSPYLEAFF TGCGCCAGCAGCCAAGATTACTCCCCCTATTTAGAAGCTTTCTTT
TRBJ1-2 15 TRBV6-5 - - CASSYSRGSHYGYTF TGTGCCAGCAGTTACTCGCGTGGCAGTCACTATGGCTACACCTTC
TRBJ1-5 15 TRBV10-3 TRBD1 - CAISDPGQFLGPQHF TGTGCCATCAGTGACCCGGGACAGTTCCTCGGGCCCCAGCATTTT
TRBJ1-2 17 TRBV7-2 - - CASSPPPGRDNHYGYTF TGTGCCAGCAGCCCCCCCCCTGGCAGGGATAATCACTATGGCTACACCTTC
TRBJ1-2 14 TRBV6-6 TRBD1 - CASSSLDRGQGYTF TGTGCCAGCAGTTCCCTGGACAGGGGGCAAGGCTACACCTTC
TRBJ1-5 15 TRBV30 TRBD1 - CAWSTGQASNQPQHF TGTGCCTGGAGTACGGGACAGGCTAGCAATCAGCCCCAGCATTTT
TRBJ2-1 13 TRBV18 TRBD1 - CASSPLGQGAQFF TGTGCCAGCTCACCCCTAGGACAGGGGGCGCAGTTCTTC
TRBJ2-3 13 TRBV5-1 - - CASSRLGPDTQYF TGCGCCAGCAGCCGGCTCGGCCCGGATACGCAGTATTTT
TRBJ1-1 14 TRBV19 - few CASSRGTLNTEAFF TGTGCCAGTAGTAGGGGGACACTGAACACTGAAGCTTTCTTT
TRBJ1-4 14 TRBV3-1/TRBV3-2 - - CASSPRATGEKLFF TGTGCCAGCAGCCCCAGGGCGACAGGCGAAAAACTGTTTTTT